The clone carrying this T cell receptor (beta chain) is a singleton in its sample. Antigen unknown. The entry originates in a study of CD8+ T cells in alopecia areata. Study conclusions and caveats: Patients displayed less clarity in TCR sharing than mice, a finding possibly related to HLA.

There are 13 residues in the CDR3. Between the trimmed V and J ends, which lost 5 bases and 1 base, there was a span of 9 bases. The germline CDR1 and CDR2 sequences are SGHNT and YYREEE (reference sequence). Extracted from the samples, RNA was reverse transcribed into cDNA to serve as the sequencing template. Profiled with immunoSEQ multiplex PCR; TCRdb holds only in-frame clones, not every one. Of some 7,200 clones listed, 65% to 75% are singletons. Both peripheral blood and punch biopsies of lesional scalp skin were obtained from patients who had alopecia areata. The source was skin, collected at week 0. The receptor comes from a human donor with alopecia areata. The chain joins TRBV5-4 to TRBJ1-1; no definite D call. CDR3 residues: CASRKSRNTEAFF. The CDR3 DNA reads TGTGCCAGCAGGAAGAGCAGGAACACTGAAGCTTTCTTT. Full variable domain (rest looked up from reference TRBV5-4 and TRBJ1-1): ETGVTQSPTHLIKTRGQQVTLRCSSQSGHNTVSWYQQALGQGPQFIFQYYREEENGRGNFPPRFSGLQFPNYSSELNVNALELDDSALYLCASRKSRNTEAFFGQGTRLTVV.